The 27 T cell receptor beta chains listed next were all sequenced from one sample in a study of CD4 T cells in relation to SARS-CoV-2 and coronaviruses. The unexposed donors gave CD4+ T cells in 2011-2018, prior to COVID-19. CD4+ T cells were isolated from the cells after around eleven days of culture. TCRdb's table, derived via immunoSEQ multiplex PCR, lists solely in-frame clones and lacks some. The sample has 30,000 or so clones; around 78% are singletons. Their target antigens are unknown. The sample was CD4+ T cells from PBMCs, cultured in vitro. All receptors derive from a human donor in good health.

The V and J genes are TRBV9 and TRBJ1-1, with a possible D match to TRBD1 (5 bases). CDR1 SGDLS and CDR2 YYNGEE come from the germline V gene. This CDR3 contains 15 residues. V shed 0 bases and J shed 4 bases, with 13 bases lying between them. CDR3 sequence (DNA): TGTGCCAGCAGCGTAGGCCCCGGAAGGGGCACTGAAGCTTTCTTT. It codes for CASSVGPGRGTEAFF.

The V call is TRBV24-1, the J call TRBJ2-1; D uncertain. Germline values: CDR1 KGHDR, CDR2 SFDVKD. Trimming shortened V by 3 bases and J by 5 bases, and 10 bases separated the two germline ends. The CDR3 extends over 14 amino acids. The DNA for the CDR3 is TGTGCCACCAGTGATGCGTCCGGTCACAATGAGCAGTTCTTC. Its translation is CATSDASGHNEQFF.

This chain links TRBV11-3 with TRBJ2-1; D is possibly TRBD1 (6 bases). V lost 5 bases to trimming and J lost 9 bases, with 11 bases between them. CDR3 size: 12 residues. The germline CDR1 and CDR2 sequences are SGHNT and YENEEA. The CDR3 region has the DNA TGTGCCAGCAGCCGGACAGCCGGTGAGCAGTTCTTC. It codes for CASSRTAGEQFF.

The rearrangement links TRBV30 to TRBJ1-5; D call uncertain. The germline CDR1 and CDR2 sequences are GTSNPN and SVGIG (reference sequence). The V end was cut by 2 bases, the J end by 4 bases, with 9 bases between. The CDR3 is 13 residues long. Here the CDR3 reads CAWSTASNQPQHF. The CDR3 coding sequence is TGTGCCTGGAGTACAGCTAGTAATCAGCCCCAGCATTTT.

The rearrangement joins TRBV5-4 to TRBJ1-1; D is undetermined. The CDR3 covers 17 residues. Germline loops: CDR1 SGHNT, CDR2 YYREEE (reference sequence). V was pared by 1 base and J by 0 bases, with 16 bases between. The CDR3 here is CASSLYGISSVNTEAFF. In nucleotides, the CDR3 is TGTGCCAGCAGCTTGTACGGGATAAGTAGCGTGAACACTGAAGCTTTCTTT.

This chain links TRBV4-2 with TRBJ2-3; tentative D call: TRBD1 (6 bases). Germline V gene lookup returns CDR1 LGHNA and CDR2 YNFKEQ. CDR3 length equals 13 residues. Trimming stripped 4 bases from V and 6 bases from J, with 11 bases between. The CDR3 protein is CASSPTGLDTQYF. In nucleotides, the CDR3 is TGTGCCAGCAGCCCCACAGGGTTGGATACGCAGTATTTT.

V is TRBV6-6 and J is TRBJ2-5; TRBD2 aligns across 7 bases. The CDR3 contains 15 residues. Germline V gene lookup returns CDR1 MNHNY and CDR2 SVGAGI (reference sequence). The J segment lost 1 base and the V segment lost 1 base, leaving 3 bases of the junction unmatched. CDR3 sequence: CASSYWRESQETQYF. CDR3 bases: TGTGCCAGCAGTTACTGGCGGGAGTCCCAAGAGACCCAGTACTTC.

This chain joins TRBV7-2 and TRBJ2-7; TRBD2 is a possible D gene (6 bases). The germline CDR1 and CDR2 sequences are SGHTA and FQGNSA. The CDR3 has 14 amino acids. V lost 4 bases to trimming and J lost 6 bases, with 16 bases between them. This CDR3 is CASSSGTGSVEQYF. CDR3 bases: TGTGCCAGCAGCTCTGGGACTGGCTCAGTCGAGCAGTACTTC.

This clone was counted a single time. The rearrangement links TRBV11-2 to TRBJ2-5; unclear D gene. Trimming stripped 1 base from V and 2 bases from J, with 8 bases between. The CDR3 has 14 residues. Germline V gene data show CDR1 as SGHAT and CDR2 as FQNNGV. The CDR3 DNA reads TGTGCCAGCAGCTTAGCGACCGTACAAGAGACCCAGTACTTC. This sequence encodes CASSLATVQETQYF.

This clone turned up a few times. The rearrangement links TRBV25-1 to TRBJ2-7; D not resolved. The CDR3 runs 14 residues. CDR1 and CDR2 from the germline V gene are MGHDK and SYGVNS. Between the trimmed V and J ends, which lost 6 bases and 3 bases, there was a span of 15 bases. CDR3 in DNA: TGTGCCAGCAGCCCCGCGGACCTCCTCTACGAGCAGTACTTC. Translated, it gives CASSPADLLYEQYF.

The chain employs TRBV14 and TRBJ1-2, with D unclear. Trimming removed 0 bases at V and 1 base at J, with 3 bases between. The CDR3 runs 13 residues. CDR1 is SGHDN, CDR2 FVKESK, per germline. CDR3 nucleotides: TGTGCCAGCAGCCAAGAATATAACTATGGCTACACCTTC. Encoded protein: CASSQEYNYGYTF.

The chain is built from TRBV3-1 (or the pseudogene TRBV3-2) and TRBJ2-7; 8 bases align to TRBD2. V lost 6 bases and J lost 6; bases outside the gene matches: 10. The CDR3 sequence is 14 residues long. The germline gives CDR1 LGHDT, CDR2 YNNKEL (reference sequence). CDR3 sequence reads: CASSPRLATTEQYF. The CDR3 region has the DNA TGTGCCAGCAGTCCCAGACTAGCGACCACCGAGCAGTACTTC.

This clone was picked up a small number of times. The chain has TRBV24-1 and TRBJ2-1, with D possibly matching TRBD2 (5 bases). The CDR3 loop spans 13 amino acids. Germline V lookup: CDR1 KGHDR, CDR2 SFDVKD. V was clipped by 4 bases and J by 10 bases, with 13 bases between them. CDR3 DNA sequence: TGTGCCACCAGTGAACCCCCCTCGGGGGAGCAGTTCTTC. Translating it yields CATSEPPSGEQFF.

The chain recombines TRBV19 with TRBJ1-1; 10 bases fit TRBD1. CDR1 is LNHDA, CDR2 SQIVND, per germline (reference sequence). This CDR3 has 16 amino acids. The V gene end was trimmed by 6 bases and the J gene end by 4 bases; junction bases not matched to a gene: 11. In DNA form, the CDR3 reads TGTGCCAGTAGATTCGGACAGGGGGGGAAGAGCACTGAAGCTTTCTTT. Amino acid sequence: CASRFGQGGKSTEAFF.

The V call is TRBV5-6, the J call TRBJ2-7; D is unclear. The CDR3 is made up of 12 amino acids. Looked up from germline, CDR1 is SGHDT and CDR2 is YYEEEE. The germline V and J ends were trimmed by 2 bases and 6 bases, with 9 bases remaining between them. The CDR3 DNA follows: TGTGCCAGCAGCTTAGTGGGATTCGAGCAGTACTTC. As protein: CASSLVGFEQYF.

In this sample, this clone turned up once. The chain carries TRBV5-1 and TRBJ1-5; perhaps TRBD1 as D (5 bases). V was cut by 4 bases and J by 11 bases, with 22 bases left in between. The CDR3 runs 15 residues. From germline, CDR1 is SGHRS and CDR2 YFSETQ. The CDR3 reads CASSQGPRDPSTQHF. The CDR3 DNA follows: TGCGCCAGCAGCCAGGGTCCCCGGGACCCCTCCACCCAGCATTTT.

The V gene is TRBV7-2, the J gene TRBJ2-6; perhaps TRBD1 as D (6 bases). The length of the CDR3 is 16 residues. The V gene lost 8 bases and the J gene lost 2 bases, with 16 bases spanning the gap. Per germline, CDR1 SGHTA and CDR2 FQGNSA. CDR3 nucleotide sequence: TGTGCCAGCGGTACTCAACAGGGTACTGGGGCCAACGTCCTGACTTTC. This codes for CASGTQQGTGANVLTF.

In this sample, this clone turned up once. The chain uses TRBV7-2 and TRBJ1-2; a possible D gene is TRBD1 (6 bases). This CDR3 is built from 15 residues. Germline assignment: CDR1 SGHTA and CDR2 FQGNSA. Trimming left V 5 bases short and J 6 bases short, with 19 bases between. CDR3 DNA: TGTGCCAGCAGCCCCTGGGGGGGGCGTCCCCATGGCTACACCTTC. Translation: CASSPWGGRPHGYTF.

This sequence joins TRBV7-9 and TRBJ2-3; D call uncertain. CDR1 is SEHNR and CDR2 is FQNEAQ in the germline V gene (reference sequence). With 5 bases removed from V and 10 bases from J, the gap between germline ends came to 22 bases. CDR3 length equals 15 residues. The chain's CDR3 is CASSPKFRLGSAQYF. The CDR3 region has the DNA TGTGCCAGCAGCCCTAAATTCCGACTGGGATCGGCGCAGTATTTT.

The chain is built from TRBV7-2 and TRBJ1-3; D is unresolved. Per germline, CDR1 SGHTA and CDR2 FQGNSA. V dropped 5 bases and J dropped 2 bases, with 10 bases sitting between them. This CDR3 has 14 residues. CDR3 bases: TGTGCCAGCAGCCTCTCGGTCACTGGAAACACCATATATTTT. This gives the protein CASSLSVTGNTIYF.

CDR3 in DNA: TGTGCCAGCAGTGAATGGCAGGGTGATGGCTACACCTTC. It is translated as CASSEWQGDGYTF. The chain uses TRBV25-1 and TRBJ1-2; D might be TRBD1 (5 bases). Trimming removed 1 base from V and 6 bases from J, with 9 bases in between. Per the germline V gene, CDR1 is MGHDK and CDR2 is SYGVNS. CDR3 length equals 13 residues.

This rearrangement joins TRBV5-5 to TRBJ2-1; 7 nucleotides line up with TRBD1. V lost 1 base to trimming and J lost 0 bases; unmatched junction nucleotides: 1. From germline, CDR1 is SGHKS and CDR2 YYEKEE (reference sequence). The CDR3 contains 15 residues. CDR3 sequence (DNA): TGTGCCAGCAGCTTGTGGGACAGCTCCTACAATGAGCAGTTCTTC. Its translation: CASSLWDSSYNEQFF.

The chain couples TRBV4-1 to TRBJ2-1, with 7 nucleotides matching TRBD2. The germline CDR1 and CDR2 sequences are MGHRA and YSYEKL. The CDR3 is 15 residues long. Losses at the gene ends were 1 base for V and 1 base for J; bases not matched to a gene: 1. This chain's CDR3 is CASSQGGSSYNEQFF. CDR3 in DNA: TGCGCCAGCAGCCAAGGCGGGAGTTCCTACAATGAGCAGTTCTTC.

The V and J genes are TRBV9 and TRBJ2-7; D gene uncertain. The V gene's germline CDR1 is SGDLS and CDR2 YYNGEE. The CDR3 sequence is 16 residues long. The V end lost 0 bases, the J end lost 0 bases, and 13 bases lay between the germline ends. The CDR3 protein is CASSVGSTSSSYEQYF. The CDR3 coding sequence is TGTGCCAGCAGCGTAGGGAGCACTTCTAGCTCCTACGAGCAGTACTTC.

CDR3 in DNA: TGCGCCAGCAGCTTGGCGTCGGGGGTCACCGGGGAGCTGTTTTTT. As protein: CASSLASGVTGELFF. The gene calls are TRBV5-1 and TRBJ2-2, with D possibly TRBD2 on 6 matching bases. V lost 0 bases, J lost 4 bases, and 10 bases lay in between. The CDR3 has 15 residues. Germline V gene lookup returns CDR1 SGHRS and CDR2 YFSETQ.

This sequence joins TRBV21-1 and TRBJ2-2; TRBD1 reflects the table's D call only, with no check against the DNA. TRBV21-1 is a listed pseudogene. The CDR3 consists of 15 residues. This chain's CDR3 is CASGDSPIYTGELFF. For the CDR3, the DNA is TGTGCCAGCGGTGACAGCCCGATTTACACCGGGGAGCTGTTTTTT.

The genes are TRBV18 and TRBJ1-5; 10 bases fit TRBD1. The CDR3 has 14 residues. V shed 5 bases and J 7 bases; nucleotides not matched to a gene: 5. CDR1 is KGHSH and CDR2 is LQKENI in the germline V gene. The CDR3 sequence is CASSGTGVGQPQHF. CDR3 nucleotides: TGTGCCAGCTCAGGGACAGGGGTAGGGCAGCCCCAGCATTTT.